This record looks at one TCR beta chain sequence and its context. Its binding antigen is unknown. No base-level quality is on record; no much larger clone is a single base apart. This sample was taken from a study of OX40 agonist ivuxolimab in advanced cancers. Study-wide context: Ivuxolimab was a fully human IgG2 agonistic monoclonal antibody targeting the costimulatory receptor OX40 (CD134). Prior anti-PD-1, anti-PD-L1 or anti-CTLA-4 therapy was permitted, and 40% of dose-escalation patients had received checkpoint inhibitors. The monotherapy dose-escalation portion (N ≈ 57 patients) of the phase I ivuxolimab trial is reported in the paper. In the dose-escalation cohort, more than 75% of patients were male, and the mean age was around 60 years, with a range of roughly 20 to 80. The purpose of peripheral TCRbeta sequencing was to test whether ivuxolimab changed TCR sequence diversity and led to clonal T-cell expansion. Of the roughly 54 dose-escalation patients, hepatocellular carcinoma was present in around 19, melanoma in around 15, renal cell carcinoma in 9 and head and neck cancer in 9. Partial responses were achieved by three dose-escalation patients, of whom one had hepatocellular carcinoma and two had cutaneous melanoma. Intravenous ivuxolimab was administered to patients every 2 weeks at six dose levels: 0.01, 0.1, 0.3, 1.5, 3 and 10 mg/kg. Results and caveats for the whole study, not just this receptor: After ivuxolimab, more expanded clones were found on average in CD8+ T cells than in CD4+ T cells. In the 0.1-3.0 mg/kg groups, partial responders were among the patients with the lowest normalized peripheral clonal expansion, particularly in CD8+ T cells. At doses from 0.1 to 3.0 mg/kg, clonal expansion was seen in both CD4+ and CD8+ blood T cells between baseline and week 6. Low levels of normalized T-cell clonal expansion were also seen in some nonresponding patients. The antigen specificity of the peripheral T cells that underwent clonal expansion was not determined.

To sequence the TCRbeta CDR3 region, genomic DNA was isolated from the sorted cells. TCRbeta CDR3 regions were sequenced using the immunoSEQ Assay. Sourced from immuneACCESS, this table was stored by TCRdb with only in-frame sequences that have V and J called. A share of the clones is absent; for the studies checked, an unresolved V gene accounts for under half, and the remainder has no known explanation. The sample table shows some 57,000 clones, and under 90% are seen once. Of the sample, roughly 4.8% is held by the ten largest clones. CDR1 is given as SQVTM and CDR2 as ANQGSEA, both from the germline V gene. Spanning cysteine to phenylalanine, the CDR3 consists of 16 amino acids. Only the CDR3 DNA is retained, 48 bases long and in frame from the first base. V has 4 bases trimmed and J has 3 bases trimmed; junction bases matching no gene number 11. The trial excluded patients who had a history of autoimmune disease or were on systemic immunosuppression. Peripheral blood for TCR sequencing was collected from all dose cohorts at baseline, on cycle 4 day 1, and on cycle 7 day 1. Samples came from an open-label, multicenter, first-in-human phase I dose-escalation trial of ivuxolimab. The trial enrolled adults with locally advanced or metastatic head and neck squamous cell, hepatocellular, melanoma or renal cell carcinoma. Before TCR sequencing, CD4+ and CD8+ T cells were separately sorted from peripheral blood.

The chain joins TRBV29-1 to TRBJ2-3, and TRBD1 matches 9 of the central bases. This TCR derives from an adult with an advanced solid tumor such as melanoma, head and neck, liver or kidney cancer. This material consisted of CD4+ or CD8+ T cells sorted from blood, taken in a trial of the OX40 agonist ivuxolimab. The DNA sequence is TGCAGCGTTGCGCCCACAGGGGGCACCACTACAGATACGCAGTATTTT. This gives the protein CSVAPTGGTTTDTQYF.